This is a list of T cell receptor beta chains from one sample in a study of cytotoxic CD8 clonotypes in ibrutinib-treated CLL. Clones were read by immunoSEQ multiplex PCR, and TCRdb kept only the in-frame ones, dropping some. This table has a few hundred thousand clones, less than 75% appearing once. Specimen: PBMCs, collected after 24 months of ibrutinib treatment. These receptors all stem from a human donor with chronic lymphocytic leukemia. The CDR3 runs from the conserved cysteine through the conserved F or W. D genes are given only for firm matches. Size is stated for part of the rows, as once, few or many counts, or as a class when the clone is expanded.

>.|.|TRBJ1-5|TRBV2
CASSDRGPLNNQPQHF
TGTGCCAGCAGTGACAGGGGCCCCCTCAACAATCAGCCCCAGCATTTT
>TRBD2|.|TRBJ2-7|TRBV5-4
CASSLANEREQYF
TGTGCCAGCAGCTTGGCGAACGAGCGGGAACAGTACTTC
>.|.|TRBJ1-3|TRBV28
CASSSGTASSGNTIYF
TGTGCCAGCAGTTCCGGGACCGCGAGCTCTGGAAACACCATATATTTT
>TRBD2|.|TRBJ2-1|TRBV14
CASTQKQGLSTSGIYNEQFF
TGTGCCAGCACCCAGAAACAGGGGTTATCGACTAGCGGGATCTACAATGAGCAGTTCTTC
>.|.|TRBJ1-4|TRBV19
CASSMRSGTEKLFF
TGTGCCAGTAGTATGCGTTCAGGGACGGAAAAACTGTTTTTT
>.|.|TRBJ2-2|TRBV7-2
CASSLTSGGELFF
TGTGCCAGCAGCCTTACATCTGGGGGGGAGCTGTTTTTT
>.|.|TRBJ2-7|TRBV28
CASSSPGNSYEQYF
TGTGCCAGCAGTTCCCCGGGGAACTCCTACGAGCAGTACTTC
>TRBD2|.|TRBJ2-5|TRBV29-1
CSVEPRLAFQETQYF
TGCAGCGTCGAACCGCGACTAGCTTTTCAAGAGACCCAGTACTTC
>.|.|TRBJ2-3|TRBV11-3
CASSLGAGRSTDTQYF
TGTGCCAGCAGCTTAGGGGCAGGACGAAGCACAGATACGCAGTATTTT
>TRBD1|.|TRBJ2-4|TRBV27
CASSFWTGGAKNIQYF
TGTGCCAGCAGTTTCTGGACAGGGGGAGCCAAAAACATTCAGTACTTC
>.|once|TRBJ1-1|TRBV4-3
CASSQEAGNTEAFF
TGCGCCAGCAGCCAAGAGGCAGGGAACACTGAAGCTTTCTTT
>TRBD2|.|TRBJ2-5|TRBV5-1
CASSIGLASKETQYF
TGCGCCAGCAGCATCGGACTAGCCTCTAAAGAGACCCAGTACTTC
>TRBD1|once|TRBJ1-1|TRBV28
CASSSGQGGTEAFF
TGTGCCAGCAGTAGCGGACAGGGGGGAACTGAAGCTTTCTTT
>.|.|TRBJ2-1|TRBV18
CASSPIAGSYNEQFF
TGTGCCAGCTCACCAATCGCGGGCTCCTACAATGAGCAGTTCTTC
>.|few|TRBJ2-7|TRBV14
CASSHGIKQYF
TGTGCCAGCAGCCACGGTATAAAGCAGTACTTC
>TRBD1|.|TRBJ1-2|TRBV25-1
CASGTTGIYGYTF
TGTGCCAGCGGAACGACAGGGATCTATGGCTACACCTTC
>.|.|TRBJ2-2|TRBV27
CASADREGSTGELFF
TGTGCCAGCGCGGACAGGGAGGGATCTACCGGGGAGCTGTTTTTT
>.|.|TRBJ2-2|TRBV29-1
CSALQGGTGELFF
TGCAGCGCCTTACAGGGTGGCACCGGGGAGCTGTTTTTT
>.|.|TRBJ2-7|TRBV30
CAWTRDFGTYEQYF
TGTGCCTGGACCCGGGACTTCGGAACCTACGAGCAGTACTTC
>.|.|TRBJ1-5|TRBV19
CASSIGWGDSQPQHF
TGTGCCAGTAGTATCGGGTGGGGGGACTCTCAGCCCCAGCATTTT
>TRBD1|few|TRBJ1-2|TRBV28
CASSSGGRYGYTF
TGTGCCAGCAGTTCAGGGGGGCGGTATGGCTACACCTTC
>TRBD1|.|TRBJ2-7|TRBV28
CASRGQGRYEQYF
TGTGCCAGCAGGGGACAGGGCCGCTACGAGCAGTACTTC
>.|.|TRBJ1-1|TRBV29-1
CSVEDGIGTEAFF
TGCAGCGTTGAAGATGGGATAGGGACTGAAGCTTTCTTT
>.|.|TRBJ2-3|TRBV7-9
CASSLSGTLPGDTQYF
TGTGCCAGCAGCTTGTCCGGGACCTTGCCAGGAGATACGCAGTATTTT
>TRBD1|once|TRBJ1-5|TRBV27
CASSGGQGPNQPQHF
TGTGCCAGCAGTGGGGGACAGGGACCTAATCAGCCCCAGCATTTT
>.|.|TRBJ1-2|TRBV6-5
CASSRTGRGGGYTF
TGTGCCAGCAGTCGGACGGGGAGAGGCGGTGGCTACACCTTC
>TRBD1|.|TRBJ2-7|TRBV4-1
CASSQKFGTVYEQYF
TGCGCCAGCAGCCAGAAGTTCGGGACAGTCTACGAGCAGTACTTC
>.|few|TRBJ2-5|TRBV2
CASSGQANQETQYF
TGTGCCAGCAGTGGACAGGCCAACCAAGAGACCCAGTACTTC
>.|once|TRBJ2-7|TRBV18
CASSPAGQGPYEQYF
TGTGCCAGCTCACCAGCTGGGCAGGGACCTTACGAGCAGTACTTC
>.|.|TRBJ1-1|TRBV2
CASTRTGGRTEAFF
TGTGCCAGCACTCGAACCGGGGGGAGAACTGAAGCTTTCTTT
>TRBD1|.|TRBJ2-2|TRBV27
CASNRQGATGELFF
TGTGCCAGCAACCGACAGGGGGCCACCGGGGAGCTGTTTTTT
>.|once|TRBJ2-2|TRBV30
CAWSLMTPGLATGELFF
TGTGCCTGGAGTCTTATGACACCGGGACTGGCAACCGGGGAGCTGTTTTTT
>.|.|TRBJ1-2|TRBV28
CASTQGFYGYTF
TGTGCCAGCACTCAGGGCTTCTATGGCTACACCTTC
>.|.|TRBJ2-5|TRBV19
CASSIGGRQETQYF
TGTGCCAGTAGTATAGGGGGGAGACAAGAGACCCAGTACTTC
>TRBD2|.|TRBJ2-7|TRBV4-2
CASSQGTSGRVYEQYF
TGTGCCAGCAGCCAAGGAACTAGCGGGAGGGTTTACGAGCAGTACTTC
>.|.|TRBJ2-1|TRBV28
CASSSRLVSYNEQFF
TGTGCCAGCAGTTCGCGACTAGTATCCTACAATGAGCAGTTCTTC
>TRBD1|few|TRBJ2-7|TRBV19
CASSADRGEQYF
TGTGCCAGTAGTGCCGACAGGGGCGAGCAGTACTTC
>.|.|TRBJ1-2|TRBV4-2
CASSQVLRGRENYGYTF
TGTGCCAGCAGCCAAGTCCTGAGGGGCAGGGAGAACTATGGCTACACCTTC
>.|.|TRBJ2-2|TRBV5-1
CASSSHRGGSTGELFF
TGCGCCAGCAGCTCCCACAGGGGAGGGAGCACCGGGGAGCTGTTTTTT
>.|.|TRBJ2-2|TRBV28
CASSLLSATGELFF
TGTGCCAGCAGTTTATTGTCGGCCACCGGGGAGCTGTTTTTT
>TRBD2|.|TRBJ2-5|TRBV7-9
CASSLSSGIKETQYF
TGTGCCAGCAGCTTATCCAGCGGGATAAAGGAGACCCAGTACTTC